The 5 T cell receptor beta chains reported below all come from one sample, sequenced in a study of blood T cells in healthy people across ages. Primed by a sample-barcoded 5' primer and a J-beta primer mix, a second PCR proceeded for about 7 to 11 cycles. In TCRdb, the 5' RACE reads were re-called with MiXCR into one record per CDR3 protein. There are 800,000 or so distinct CDR3 sequences in the sample; about 62% occur only once, and roughly 25% lies in the top ten. Sequenced material: blood. The receptors were sampled from a man under 40 in good health.

This clonotype has only a few counts. The chain is built from TRBV10-3 and TRBJ2-5, with a possible D match to TRBD2 (6 bases). The CDR3 sequence is 14 residues long. V lost 5 bases and J 4 bases, leaving 14 bases between the germline ends. CDR1 is ENHRY and CDR2 is SYGVKD in the germline V gene. For the CDR3, the DNA is TGTGCCATCAGTAATCCATCGGGGGTAGAGACCCAGTACTTC. Protein: CAISNPSGVETQYF.

The chain links TRBV20-1 to TRBJ2-1, with a weak D call TRBD2 (6 bases). Trimming removed 2 bases at V and 13 bases at J, with 12 bases between. This CDR3 is built from 11 residues. Germline V gives CDR1 DFQATT, CDR2 SNEGSKA (reference sequence). CDR3 sequence reads: CSARQEGRQFF. The CDR3 coding sequence is TGCAGTGCTAGACAGGAGGGTCGCCAGTTCTTC.

This chain connects TRBV2 to TRBJ1-5; 8 nucleotides agree with TRBD1. With 5 bases clipped from V and 5 bases from J, the junction kept 5 bases outside the gene matches. The CDR3 is 14 amino acids. Germline V CDR1 and CDR2: SNHLY, FYNNEI. CDR3 sequence: CASSTGQGYQPQHF. In nucleotides, the CDR3 is TGTGCCAGCAGTACCGGACAGGGATATCAGCCCCAGCATTTT. Supplemented by reference TRBV2 and TRBJ1-5, the full variable domain reads EPEVTQTPSHQVTQMGQEVILRCVPISNHLYFYWYRQILGQKVEFLVSFYNNEISEKSEIFDDQFSVERPDGSNFTLKIRSTKLEDSAMYFCASSTGQGYQPQHFGDGTRLSIL.

This chain uses TRBV7-2 with TRBJ2-1; 9 bases line up with TRBD2. Germline V gene data show CDR1 as SGHTA and CDR2 as FQGNSA. The CDR3 consists of 15 residues. The ends lost 7 bases at V and 4 bases at J; junction bases unmatched: 8. Written as DNA, the CDR3 is TGTGCCAGCATGCCTACGGGACTAGCTTACAATGAGCAGTTCTTC. This sequence encodes CASMPTGLAYNEQFF.

V usage is TRBV6-5 and J usage is TRBJ2-5; D may match TRBD1 or TRBD2 (6 bases each). Germline V lookup: CDR1 MNHEY, CDR2 SVGAGI. This CDR3 has 13 residues. The ends were cut back, 2 bases at V and 5 bases at J, with 9 bases in the middle. The CDR3 DNA follows: TGTGCCAGCAGTTACGGGGGGCCGGAGACCCAGTACTTC. Its protein product is CASSYGGPETQYF.